This entry lists 9 T cell receptor beta chains sequenced from one sample in a study of identical twins. TCRdb fed the 5' RACE reads into MiXCR, producing one record per CDR3 protein. The table lists a few hundred thousand distinct CDR3 sequences, more than 20% of them singletons. A further study also used this sample, focusing on T cells expressing NK-cell markers.

Sequenced: CD4+ T cells sorted from blood. Source of these receptors: a young woman in good health.

The CDR3 region has the DNA TGCAGTGCTAGAGTGCTCCGGGACACTGAAGCTTTCTTT. Translating it yields CSARVLRDTEAFF. This chain links TRBV20-1 with TRBJ1-1; unclear D gene. This CDR3 is built from 13 residues. The V gene's germline CDR1 is DFQATT and CDR2 SNEGSKA (reference sequence). V lost 1 base, J lost 3 bases, and 9 bases lay in between.

This clonotype was counted only a few times. The V gene is TRBV20-1, the J gene TRBJ2-3; 9 bases are a match to TRBD2. CDR1 DFQATT and CDR2 SNEGSKA come from the germline V gene (reference sequence). The CDR3 sequence is 17 residues long. V lost 0 bases to trimming and J lost 2 bases; unmatched junction nucleotides: 9. The CDR3 is CSARELAGVDPTDTQYF. The CDR3 DNA reads TGCAGTGCTAGAGAATTAGCGGGAGTTGACCCCACAGATACGCAGTATTTT.

This clonotype was picked up a small number of times. The chain has TRBV6-5 and TRBJ2-2; 9 bases are shared with TRBD1. The junction had 6 bases not matched to a gene; V was cut back by 2 bases and J by 5 bases. CDR3 length: 16 amino acids. In germline, CDR1 is MNHEY, CDR2 SVGAGI. The CDR3 is CASSYLGTGKTGELFF. Written as DNA, the CDR3 is TGTGCCAGCAGTTACCTTGGGACAGGGAAGACCGGGGAGCTGTTTTTT.

The chain has TRBV6-5 and TRBJ2-5, with TRBD2 matching 11 bases. The J segment lost 5 bases and the V segment lost 2 bases, leaving 7 bases of the junction unmatched. CDR1 and CDR2 from the germline V gene are MNHEY and SVGAGI. The CDR3 runs 16 residues. CDR3 sequence: CASSYPRLAGWETQYF. The CDR3 bases are TGTGCCAGCAGTTACCCGAGACTAGCGGGGTGGGAGACCCAGTACTTC.

The chain recombines TRBV10-3 with TRBJ1-2, with 7 bases matching TRBD1. The V and J ends lost 7 bases and 7 bases, in that order; junction bases with no gene match: 9. CDR1 is ENHRY and CDR2 is SYGVKD in the germline V gene. The CDR3 has 13 amino acids. For the CDR3, the DNA is TGTGCCATCATTTCATCTCAGGGGGTTGGCTACACCTTC. As protein: CAIISSQGVGYTF.

This clonotype was counted between two and nine times. The genes are TRBV10-3 and TRBJ2-7, with a possible D match to TRBD2 (6 bases). The CDR3 is 16 amino acids. Per germline, CDR1 ENHRY and CDR2 SYGVKD. V was cut by 10 bases and J by 0 bases, with 22 bases left in between. The chain's CDR3 is CATKDVPGLNSYEQYF. The DNA of the CDR3 is TGTGCCACCAAAGATGTGCCGGGACTCAACTCCTACGAGCAGTACTTC.

This clonotype occurred many times. The chain employs TRBV5-1 and TRBJ2-3, with TRBD2 identical over 11 bases. This CDR3 has 17 residues. V lost 1 base and J lost 0; bases outside the gene matches: 4. Germline V gene data show CDR1 as SGHRS and CDR2 as YFSETQ. The CDR3: CASSLIAGGPSTDTQYF. The CDR3 nucleotides are TGCGCCAGCAGCTTGATAGCGGGAGGGCCTAGCACAGATACGCAGTATTTT.

The V gene is TRBV3-1, the J gene TRBJ1-2; 10 bases are shared with TRBD1. CDR1 and CDR2 from the germline V gene are LGHDT and YNNKEL (reference sequence). With 3 bases clipped from V and 5 bases from J, the junction kept 6 bases outside the gene matches. CDR3 length: 15 residues. CDR3 sequence: CASSHLGQGSYGYTF. The CDR3 region has the DNA TGTGCCAGCAGCCACCTGGGACAGGGGTCTTATGGCTACACCTTC.

The V and J genes are TRBV12-3 or TRBV12-4 and TRBJ1-5; no firm D call. The CDR3 totals 14 residues. V dropped 5 bases and J dropped 0 bases, with 8 bases sitting between them. The CDR3 nucleotides are TGTGCCAGCAGTCGGCGTTCTAGCAATCAGCCCCAGCATTTT. Its translation: CASSRRSSNQPQHF.